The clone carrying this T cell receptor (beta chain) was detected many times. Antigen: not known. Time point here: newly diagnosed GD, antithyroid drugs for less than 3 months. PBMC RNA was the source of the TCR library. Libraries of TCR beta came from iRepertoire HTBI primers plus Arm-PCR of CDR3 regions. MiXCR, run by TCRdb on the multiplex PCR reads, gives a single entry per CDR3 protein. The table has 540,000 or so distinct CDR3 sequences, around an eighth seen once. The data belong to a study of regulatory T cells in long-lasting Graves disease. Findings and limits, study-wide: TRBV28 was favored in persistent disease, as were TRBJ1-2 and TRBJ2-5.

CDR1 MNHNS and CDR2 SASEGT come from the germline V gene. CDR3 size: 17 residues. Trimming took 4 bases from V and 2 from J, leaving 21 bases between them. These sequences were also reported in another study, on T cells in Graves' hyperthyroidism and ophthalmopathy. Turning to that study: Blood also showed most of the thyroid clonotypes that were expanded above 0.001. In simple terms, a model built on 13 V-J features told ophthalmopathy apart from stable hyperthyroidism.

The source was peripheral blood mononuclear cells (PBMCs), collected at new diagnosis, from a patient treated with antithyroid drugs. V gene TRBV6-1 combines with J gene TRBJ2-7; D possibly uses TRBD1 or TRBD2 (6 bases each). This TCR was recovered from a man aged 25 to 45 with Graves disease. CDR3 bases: TGTGCCAGCAGTGCCTCAACTAGCAACCGGGGGCCCTACGAGCAGTACTTC. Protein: CASSASTSNRGPYEQYF.